This TCR beta chain was captured by sequencing in a study of CD8 T cells in Susac syndrome. General study results and limits: CD4+ T cell repertoires in Susac syndrome lacked clonal expansion.

As concerns this clonotype: Its cognate antigen is unknown.

About 0.45 to 1 ug RNA was reverse transcribed with random hexamers. TCRdb called the immunoSEQ multiplex PCR reads again in MiXCR, with one record for every CDR3 protein. The sample includes over 150,000 distinct CDR3 sequences, approximately 95% seen only once; the top ten take around 0.12%. The germline V and J ends were trimmed by 1 base and 3 bases, with 7 bases remaining between them. CDR3 length: 15 residues. The germline V gene encodes CDR1 LNHNV and CDR2 YYDKDF (reference sequence). Fulfillment of recently defined diagnostic criteria for definite or probable disease was shown by the patients with Susac syndrome.

The sequence derives from a human donor with Susac syndrome. The V call is TRBV15, the J call TRBJ2-6; D not certain. The sequenced material came from CD4+ T cells from PBMCs. Here the CDR3 reads CATSRAEVGANVLTF. In DNA form, the CDR3 reads TGTGCCACCAGCAGAGCAGAGGTTGGGGCCAACGTCCTGACTTTC.